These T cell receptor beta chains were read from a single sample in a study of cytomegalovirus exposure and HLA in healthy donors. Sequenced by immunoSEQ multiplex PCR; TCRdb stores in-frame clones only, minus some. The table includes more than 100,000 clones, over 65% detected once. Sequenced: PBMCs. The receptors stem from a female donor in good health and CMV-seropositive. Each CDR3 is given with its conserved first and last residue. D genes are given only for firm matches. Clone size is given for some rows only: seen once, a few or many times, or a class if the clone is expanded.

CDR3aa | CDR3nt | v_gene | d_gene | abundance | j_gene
CASSARTGGGEQFF | TGTGCCAGCAGCGCCAGGACAGGGGGTGGCGAGCAGTTCTTC | TRBV9 | TRBD1 | . | TRBJ2-1
CASSYPRNEQFF | TGTGCCAGCAGCTATCCGAGGAATGAGCAGTTCTTC | TRBV5-6 | . | . | TRBJ2-1
CASSLDGAKNIQYF | TGTGCCAGCAGCTTGGACGGAGCCAAAAACATTCAGTACTTC | TRBV5-5 | . | few | TRBJ2-4
CASSLAGGQGREQYF | TGTGCCAGCAGCTTGGCCGGCGGACAGGGGCGGGAGCAGTACTTC | TRBV5-4 | TRBD1 | . | TRBJ2-7
CASSTAESYNEQFF | TGCGCCAGCAGCACAGCCGAATCCTACAATGAGCAGTTCTTC | TRBV5-1 | . | . | TRBJ2-1
CASSSRVAESYNEQFF | TGTGCCAGCAGTTCCCGGGTAGCGGAGTCCTACAATGAGCAGTTCTTC | TRBV28 | . | . | TRBJ2-1
CATSQDRGLIGELFF | TGTGCCACCAGCCAGGACAGGGGGCTCATCGGGGAGCTGTTTTTT | TRBV15 | TRBD1 | . | TRBJ2-2
CASSYSSQGQTGYTF | TGTGCCAGCAGTTACTCGTCTCAGGGACAGACTGGCTACACCTTC | TRBV6-5 | TRBD1 | . | TRBJ1-2
CASRGSGGEETQYF | TGTGCCAGCAGGGGAAGCGGGGGGGAAGAGACCCAGTACTTC | TRBV6-6 | TRBD2 | . | TRBJ2-5
CASRRWGASGGSSYNEQFF | TGTGCCAGCCGCAGGTGGGGGGCTAGCGGGGGAAGCTCCTACAATGAGCAGTTCTTC | TRBV27 | TRBD2 | . | TRBJ2-1
CASSYQGRTDTQYF | TGTGCCAGCAGTTACCAGGGGCGCACAGATACGCAGTATTTT | TRBV6-5 | . | . | TRBJ2-3
CAWRKEGVETQYF | TGTGCCTGGAGAAAGGAAGGGGTAGAGACCCAGTACTTC | TRBV30 | . | few | TRBJ2-5
CASSLTGDSSYEQYF | TGCGCCAGCAGCTTGACAGGGGACAGCTCCTACGAGCAGTACTTC | TRBV5-1 | TRBD1 | . | TRBJ2-7
CASSQLQGKELFF | TGTGCCAGCAGCCAACTACAGGGGAAGGAGCTGTTTTTT | TRBV4-2 | TRBD1 | few | TRBJ2-2
CASSFPGQGYEQYF | TGCGCCAGCAGCTTCCCGGGACAGGGATACGAGCAGTACTTC | TRBV5-1 | TRBD1 | . | TRBJ2-7
CSAIYLAEAFF | TGCAGTGCTATTTACTTGGCTGAAGCTTTCTTT | TRBV20-1 | . | once | TRBJ1-1
CASLGLGIEQYF | TGTGCCAGCTTGGGACTGGGGATCGAGCAGTACTTC | TRBV28 | . | once | TRBJ2-7
CASSYWSGSGNEQFF | TGTGCCAGCAGTTACTGGAGCGGGAGTGGAAATGAGCAGTTCTTC | TRBV6-5 | TRBD2 | few | TRBJ2-1
CAISESLAGAQETQYF | TGTGCCATCAGTGAGTCGCTAGCGGGAGCCCAAGAGACCCAGTACTTC | TRBV10-3 | TRBD2 | . | TRBJ2-5
CASSLVAGESWGTDTQYF | TGCGCCAGCAGCTTGGTGGCTGGGGAGTCTTGGGGCACAGATACGCAGTATTTT | TRBV5-1 | . | . | TRBJ2-3
CASSLLVEAFF | TGTGCCAGCAGCTTATTAGTTGAAGCTTTCTTT | TRBV7-9 | . | few | TRBJ1-1
CASSPGTSGSNEQFF | TGTGCCAGCAGCCCAGGGACTAGCGGGAGCAATGAGCAGTTCTTC | TRBV7-6 | TRBD2 | . | TRBJ2-1
CASSLGLAGGSSTDTQYF | TGCGCCAGCAGCTTGGGACTAGCGGGCGGGTCTAGCACAGATACGCAGTATTTT | TRBV5-1 | TRBD2 | . | TRBJ2-3
CASSLGALIGTGKNQPQHF | TGTGCCAGCAGCTTGGGTGCCTTGATTGGGACAGGGAAGAATCAGCCCCAGCATTTT | TRBV5-5 | TRBD1 | . | TRBJ1-5
CASSWTGAGNTIYF | TGTGCCAGCAGCTGGACAGGGGCCGGAAACACCATATATTTT | TRBV28 | TRBD1 | . | TRBJ1-3
CASSQGTGAFGYTF | TGCGCCAGCAGCCAAGGGACAGGGGCTTTTGGCTACACCTTC | TRBV4-1 | TRBD1 | . | TRBJ1-2
CASSYSGGGPSYEQYF | TGTGCCAGCAGTTACTCTGGGGGGGGGCCTTCCTACGAGCAGTACTTC | TRBV6-5 | . | . | TRBJ2-7
CASNGQGLNTGELFF | TGCGCCAGCAACGGACAGGGTCTGAACACCGGGGAGCTGTTTTTT | TRBV5-1 | TRBD1 | . | TRBJ2-2
CASKNQAGALVNPPTYEQYF | TGTGCCAGCAAAAACCAGGCAGGGGCCCTCGTAAACCCTCCTACCTACGAGCAGTACTTC | TRBV6-7 | . | . | TRBJ2-7
CASSRTSGNYNEQFF | TGTGCCAGCAGTCGGACTAGCGGGAATTACAATGAGCAGTTCTTC | TRBV5-4 | TRBD2 | . | TRBJ2-1
CASSPIWQKDTGELFF | TGTGCCAGTAGTCCAATCTGGCAGAAAGACACCGGGGAGCTGTTTTTT | TRBV19 | . | . | TRBJ2-2